The present TCR beta chain was sequenced within a study of Ad26.COV2.S vaccination and SARS-CoV-2 variants. As for the study in general: Donor was in the COV1001 Ad26.COV2.S trial arm. Notes on the study in general: Spike-specific TCR breadth was greater after Ad26.COV2.S than placebo. Similar non-spike TCR breadth was observed in recipients of vaccine and of placebo.

Treatment meaning: approximately 18 received Ad26.COV2.S at low or high dose, single or two shots; about 5 received placebo; per-sample allocation not given. At day 63 after the first vaccine or placebo injection, samples were drawn. The study used a vaccine consisting of an Ad26 vector that expressed Wuhan-strain SARS-CoV-2 spike. Worth noting for this clone: The antigen is unknown.

CDR3 size: 12 residues. Trimming pared 7 bases from V and 10 bases from J, leaving 14 bases between. Germline V CDR1 and CDR2: SGHAT, FQNNGV. The assay was immunoSEQ multiplex PCR, and TCRdb's table has in-frame clones only and misses some. Of over 450,000 clones in the sample, 80% to 90% were seen once. This clonotype was obtained from a person aged 18 to 59 who received the Ad26.COV2.S COVID-19 vaccine or a placebo. Specimen: peripheral blood, collected in a trial of Ad26.COV2.S vaccine versus placebo. This chain connects TRBV11-2 to TRBJ2-1, with D perhaps given as TRBD1 or TRBD2 (5 bases each). The CDR3 here is CASKRWGEEQFF. CDR3 DNA sequence: TGTGCCAGCAAGCGGTGGGGCGAGGAGCAGTTCTTC.